Below, 18 T cell receptor beta chains from the same sample are listed, as sequenced in a study of neoadjuvant nivolumab and ipilimumab in lung cancer (dated by TCRdb to the early 2020s). The receptor library was made with the immunoSEQ multiplex PCR assay. The clones in this table, taken by TCRdb from immuneACCESS, are in-frame only. Not every clone is retained; where verified, under half of the shortfall comes from an unresolved V gene, and the cause of the rest is unknown. Counted in this sample were 9,500 to 10,000 clones; roughly four fifths of them appeared once. The top ten clones comprise roughly 3% of the sample. Reading the label with the study, this specimen's time point is: pretherapy, before neoadjuvant immune checkpoint inhibitors. The sequences come from peripheral blood, collected before neoadjuvant nivolumab, alone or with ipilimumab. The source is an adult with non-small cell lung cancer.

The V gene is TRBV6-1, the J gene TRBJ2-7; tentative D call: TRBD1 (6 bases). CDR3 length: 14 amino acids. Germline V gene lookup returns CDR1 MNHNS and CDR2 SASEGT. Trimming stripped 5 bases from V and 0 bases from J, with 11 bases between. CDR3: CASSNRALSYEQYF. Written as DNA, the CDR3 is TGTGCCAGCAGTAACAGGGCCCTCTCCTACGAGCAGTACTTC.

CDR3 coding DNA: TGTGCCAGCTTGACACCAGGCCCCTCTGGAAACACCATATATTTT. It is translated as CASLTPGPSGNTIYF. The rearrangement uses TRBV18 and TRBJ1-3; D gene ambiguous. CDR1 is KGHSH and CDR2 is LQKENI in the germline V gene. Deletions cut 7 bases from V and 0 bases from J, with 13 bases between. The CDR3 loop spans 15 amino acids.

The V call is TRBV9, the J call TRBJ2-3, with D tentatively TRBD1 or TRBD2 (6 bases each). The V gene's germline CDR1 is SGDLS and CDR2 YYNGEE. The CDR3 has 14 residues. The V and J ends lost 3 bases and 0 bases respectively, with 8 bases between them. The CDR3 region has the DNA TGTGCCAGCAGCGGAGGGGGGAGCACAGATACGCAGTATTTT. Translated, it gives CASSGGGSTDTQYF. Combining the CDR3 with reference TRBV9 and TRBJ2-3 gives the whole variable domain DSGVTQTPKHLITATGQRVTLRCSPRSGDLSVYWYQQSLDQGLQFLIQYYNGEERAKGNILERFSAQQFPDLHSELNLSSLELGDSALYFCASSGGGSTDTQYFGPGTRLTVL.

J is TRBJ1-1 and V is TRBV7-9; D is perhaps TRBD1 (5 bases). V gave up 2 bases and J gave up 7 bases, with 11 bases separating them. The CDR3 runs 13 residues. CDR1 is SEHNR and CDR2 is FQNEAQ in the germline V gene (reference sequence). CDR3 protein: CASSLRGQGEAFF. The CDR3 coding sequence is TGTGCCAGCAGCTTACGGGGCCAGGGTGAAGCTTTCTTT.

The chain links TRBV7-2 to TRBJ2-1; no clear D gene. Germline V lookup: CDR1 SGHTA, CDR2 FQGNSA. The CDR3 runs 14 residues. Trimming stripped 0 bases from V and 7 bases from J, with 10 bases between. Here the CDR3 DNA reads TGTGCCAGCAGCTTAGCGTTCCAAGGGAATGAGCAGTTCTTC. This gives the protein CASSLAFQGNEQFF.

The chain combines TRBV25-1 with TRBJ2-2; no reliable D call. From germline, CDR1 is MGHDK and CDR2 SYGVNS. There are 13 residues in the CDR3. Trimming shortened V by 0 bases and J by 6 bases, and 5 bases separated the two germline ends. CDR3 sequence reads: CASSEYGAGELFF. The CDR3 DNA follows: TGTGCCAGCAGTGAATATGGGGCCGGGGAGCTGTTTTTT.

This rearrangement joins TRBV6-4 to TRBJ1-1; no definite D call. The CDR3 has 14 residues. CDR1 and CDR2 (germline): MRHNA, SNTAGT. Trimming removed 2 bases from V and 0 bases from J, with 7 bases in between. The CDR3 region is CASSDTDLNTEAFF. The CDR3 DNA is TGTGCCAGCAGTGACACCGACTTGAACACTGAAGCTTTCTTT.

The chain carries TRBV7-8 and TRBJ2-2, with TRBD2 as a possible D gene (6 bases). The germline gives CDR1 SGHVS, CDR2 FQNEAQ. The CDR3 has 15 residues. Trimming took off 1 base at V and 3 bases at J, with 9 bases between the two ends. CDR3 sequence reads: CASSLVGRYTGELFF. For the CDR3, the DNA is TGTGCCAGCAGCTTAGTCGGGAGATACACCGGGGAGCTGTTTTTT.

V is TRBV11-2 and J is TRBJ1-2; 7 nucleotides match TRBD1. J was trimmed by 8 bases and V by 5 bases; bases with no gene match: 5. CDR3 length: 12 residues. Germline CDR1 reads SGHAT; CDR2 reads FQNNGV. CDR3 loop: CASSGTALGYTF. Written as DNA, the CDR3 is TGTGCCAGCAGCGGGACAGCCCTGGGCTACACCTTC.

The chain is built from TRBV7-9 and TRBJ2-2, with D perhaps TRBD1 (5 bases). CDR3 length: 17 residues. V lost 5 bases and J 0 bases, leaving 16 bases between the germline ends. Germline CDR1 reads SEHNR; CDR2 reads FQNEAQ (reference sequence). CDR3 nucleotides: TGTGCCAGCAGCCCGATGCGTAGGGGAACGAACACCGGGGAGCTGTTTTTT. Its translation is CASSPMRRGTNTGELFF.

This clone was counted only a few times. The V gene is TRBV5-6, the J gene TRBJ1-2, with D possibly being TRBD1 (5 bases). This CDR3 is 13 amino acids long. V lost 9 bases and J 8 bases, leaving 20 bases between the germline ends. The germline CDR1 and CDR2 sequences are SGHDT and YYEEEE. The CDR3 sequence: CATSFGAEGGYTF. DNA of the CDR3: TGTGCCACCTCCTTCGGGGCCGAGGGCGGCTACACCTTC.

This chain connects TRBV27 to TRBJ2-4; 10 bases are shared with TRBD2. The CDR3 extends over 20 amino acids. From germline, CDR1 is MNHEY and CDR2 SMNVEV (reference sequence). Trimming removed 5 bases from V and 0 bases from J; junction bases left unmatched: 16. DNA for the CDR3: TGTGCCAGCAGTCCAAGGGTCCGAGGACTAGCGGTTCAAGCCAAAAACATTCAGTACTTC. The encoded protein is CASSPRVRGLAVQAKNIQYF.

CDR3 sequence reads: CASSPRQGAVTQYF. The CDR3 DNA follows: TGTGCCAGCAGTCCCCGACAGGGCGCGGTGACCCAGTACTTC. The V call is TRBV28, the J call TRBJ2-5; 7 bases are shared with TRBD1. The CDR3 runs to 14 residues. CDR1 is MDHEN, CDR2 SYDVKM, per germline. After removal of 5 bases from V and 7 bases from J, the junction contained 10 bases not matched to a gene. Full variable domain (remainder filled in from reference TRBV28 and TRBJ2-5): DVKVTQSSRYLVKRTGEKVFLECVQDMDHENMFWYRQDPGLGLRLIYFSYDVKMKEKGDIPEGYSVSREKKERFSLILESASTNQTSMYLCASSPRQGAVTQYFGPGTRLLVL.

The chain combines TRBV12-5 with TRBJ1-5; D remains unclear. Between the trimmed V and J ends, which lost 2 bases and 3 bases, there was a span of 5 bases. Per the germline V gene, CDR1 is LGHNT and CDR2 is FRNRAP. This CDR3 is built from 13 residues. Written as DNA, the CDR3 is TGTGCTAGTGGTTTGTGGCTCAATCAGCCCCAGCATTTT. This gives the protein CASGLWLNQPQHF. Full variable domain (outside the CDR3, taken from reference TRBV12-5 and TRBJ1-5): DARVTQTPRHKVTEMGQEVTMRCQPILGHNTVFWYRQTMMQGLELLAYFRNRAPLDDSGMPKDRFSAEMPDATLATLKIQPSEPRDSAVYFCASGLWLNQPQHFGDGTRLSIL.

This clone was seen a single time. V and J are TRBV4-1 and TRBJ2-5; 7 nucleotides align to TRBD1. This CDR3 comprises 17 residues. V shed 0 bases, J shed 1 base, and the junction held 8 bases outside the gene matches. CDR1 MGHRA and CDR2 YSYEKL come from the germline V gene. CDR3 sequence (DNA): TGCGCCAGCAGCCAAGATCCAGCCGGGACAGTCCAAGAGACCCAGTACTTC. Translation: CASSQDPAGTVQETQYF.

V gene TRBV6-1 combines with J gene TRBJ2-1, with 11 bases aligning to TRBD2. The CDR3 has 16 residues. V lost 1 base, J lost 6 bases, and 5 bases stayed unmatched. Germline lookup yields CDR1 MNHNS and CDR2 SASEGT. This chain's CDR3 is CASSEVRLAGSNEQFF. In DNA form, the CDR3 reads TGTGCCAGCAGTGAAGTACGACTAGCGGGAAGCAATGAGCAGTTCTTC.

The chain couples TRBV18 to TRBJ2-7; TRBD1 matches at 7 bases. With V trimmed by 3 bases and J by 2 bases, 4 bases remained unmatched. Germline V gene sequence: CDR1 KGHSH, CDR2 LQKENI. This CDR3 is built from 14 residues. The CDR3 reads CASSPLDRPYEQYF. The CDR3 nucleotides read TGTGCCAGCTCACCTTTGGACAGGCCCTACGAGCAGTACTTC.

This sequence joins TRBV9 and TRBJ1-3; D remains unclear. The CDR3 consists of 17 residues. V lost 0 bases and J 0 bases, leaving 13 bases between the germline ends. The V gene's germline CDR1 is SGDLS and CDR2 YYNGEE. CDR3 sequence (DNA): TGTGCCAGCAGCGTAGATCAGGTATCGAGCTCTGGAAACACCATATATTTT. Residues: CASSVDQVSSSGNTIYF.